One and the same sample provided the 17 T cell receptor beta chains below, sequenced in a study of shared clonotypes between healthy human individuals. Generated by immunoSEQ multiplex PCR, the TCRdb table keeps only in-frame clones and is missing some. The profile covers approximately 600,000 clones, with approximately 95% appearing a single time and over 0.1% taken by the ten largest. CD45RO-negative, CCR7-positively selected cells formed the naive CD8 fraction, excluding terminally differentiated effector memory CD45RA+ cells. The sample comprised naive CD8+ T cells sorted from blood. The receptors stem from a woman younger than 45 in good health.

This rearrangement joins TRBV28 to TRBJ1-1; D is perhaps TRBD1 (6 bases). CDR1 and CDR2 (germline): MDHEN, SYDVKM. Trimming took 3 bases from V and 5 from J, leaving 22 bases between them. This CDR3 contains 17 residues. The chain's CDR3 is CASSFDKSGAYGTEAFF. CDR3 nucleotides: TGTGCCAGCAGTTTCGATAAATCGGGGGCGTATGGGACTGAAGCTTTCTTT. The full variable domain, completed using reference TRBV28 and TRBJ1-1, is DVKVTQSSRYLVKRTGEKVFLECVQDMDHENMFWYRQDPGLGLRLIYFSYDVKMKEKGDIPEGYSVSREKKERFSLILESASTNQTSMYLCASSFDKSGAYGTEAFFGQGTRLTVV.

The chain carries TRBV5-1 and TRBJ1-1; the D is unclear. This CDR3 comprises 14 residues. V was shortened by 2 bases and J by 4 bases, with 12 bases between the two germline ends. Germline lookup yields CDR1 SGHRS and CDR2 YFSETQ. This CDR3 reads CASSFYAPGTEAFF. The CDR3 DNA reads as TGCGCCAGCAGCTTCTACGCGCCGGGCACTGAAGCTTTCTTT. The full variable domain, rest sourced from reference TRBV5-1 and TRBJ1-1, is KAGVTQTPRYLIKTRGQQVTLSCSPISGHRSVSWYQQTPGQGLQFLFEYFSETQRNKGNFPGRFSGRQFSNSRSEMNVSTLELGDSALYLCASSFYAPGTEAFFGQGTRLTVV.

This chain links TRBV2 with TRBJ2-7; maybe TRBD2 (5 bases). Germline CDR1 and CDR2: SNHLY and FYNNEI. CDR3 size: 12 residues. Trimming removed 6 bases from V and 7 bases from J, with 13 bases in between. The CDR3 region has the DNA TGTGCCAGCAGCGCTGGACTGGCAGAGCAGTACTTC. This gives the protein CASSAGLAEQYF.

The chain couples TRBV27 to TRBJ2-6; D unclear. Germline-derived CDR1 and CDR2 are MNHEY and SMNVEV (reference sequence). The CDR3 is made up of 17 amino acids. V was shortened by 4 bases and J by 2 bases, with 15 bases between the two germline ends. The CDR3 spells CASSSYPYEPGANVLTF. The CDR3, as DNA: TGTGCCAGCAGTTCCTACCCCTACGAGCCTGGGGCCAACGTCCTGACTTTC. The entire variable domain, with the rest obtained from reference TRBV27 and TRBJ2-6, is as follows: EAQVTQNPRYLITVTGKKLTVTCSQNMNHEYMSWYRQDPGLGLRQIYYSMNVEVTDKGDVPEGYKVSRKEKRNFPLILESPSPNQTSLYFCASSSYPYEPGANVLTFGAGSRLTVL.

The rearrangement uses TRBV7-9 and TRBJ2-5, with 8 bases matching TRBD1. This CDR3 spans 14 amino acids. V lost 3 bases to trimming and J lost 1 base; unmatched junction nucleotides: 1. In germline, CDR1 is SEHNR, CDR2 FQNEAQ (reference sequence). This CDR3 is CASSLTGAQETQYF. The CDR3 bases are TGTGCCAGCAGCTTGACAGGGGCCCAAGAGACCCAGTACTTC.

This clone was recorded only once. Additional DNA sequences in this sample encode the identical CDR3. V is TRBV20-1 and J is TRBJ2-7; D uncertain. V was pared by 6 bases and J by 1 base, with 4 bases between. This CDR3 has 10 residues. Germline loops: CDR1 DFQATT, CDR2 SNEGSKA (reference sequence). CDR3 nucleotide sequence: TGCAGTGCCCTGTCCTACGAGCAGTACTTC. Translated, it gives CSALSYEQYF.

The gene calls are TRBV2 and TRBJ2-7; perhaps TRBD1 as D (6 bases). The CDR3 has 12 residues. V was clipped by 8 bases and J by 4 bases, with 12 bases between them. Germline CDR1 is SNHLY and CDR2 is FYNNEI. CDR3 in amino acids: CASVKGEYEQYF. CDR3 nucleotide sequence: TGTGCCAGCGTAAAGGGGGAATACGAGCAGTACTTC.

The gene calls are TRBV29-1 and TRBJ1-1; D is perhaps TRBD1 (6 bases). Trimming pared 8 bases from V and 5 bases from J, leaving 12 bases between. In germline, CDR1 is SQVTM, CDR2 ANQGSEA. The CDR3 totals 11 residues. The CDR3 DNA is TGCAGCTTGAGCAGGGGTACTGAAGCTTTCTTT. Residues: CSLSRGTEAFF.

The rearrangement uses TRBV27 and TRBJ1-2; no firm D call. The CDR3 contains 13 residues. In germline, CDR1 is MNHEY, CDR2 SMNVEV (reference sequence). The V end was cut by 3 bases, the J end by 4 bases, with 9 bases between. CDR3 nucleotide sequence: TGTGCCAGCAGTTTTAAGGTTTCCTATGGCTACACCTTC. Protein product: CASSFKVSYGYTF.

The chain uses TRBV7-9 and TRBJ2-7; D unclear. Germline lookup yields CDR1 SEHNR and CDR2 FQNEAQ (reference sequence). V gave up 2 bases and J gave up 2 bases, with 10 bases separating them. This CDR3 region has 14 residues. As DNA, the CDR3 is TGTGCCAGCAGCTTATCCCAGGTCCCCTACGAGCAGTACTTC. Protein product: CASSLSQVPYEQYF.

The CDR3 sequence is CATLISGTANTEAFF. CDR3 coding DNA: TGTGCCACATTAATCTCAGGAACTGCGAACACTGAAGCTTTCTTT. J is TRBJ1-1 and V is TRBV10-3; D is uncertain. Germline CDR1 reads ENHRY; CDR2 reads SYGVKD. Trimming removed 10 bases from V and 1 base from J, with 19 bases in between. The length of the CDR3 is 15 residues.

This chain joins TRBV27 and TRBJ1-4, with TRBD1 matching over 8 bases. Germline CDR1 and CDR2: MNHEY and SMNVEV (reference sequence). CDR3 size: 13 residues. V was clipped by 5 bases and J by 11 bases; unmatched bases: 7. The CDR3 sequence is CASSLGQGEKLFF. The CDR3 nucleotides are TGTGCCAGCAGTCTCGGACAGGGAGAGAAACTGTTTTTT.

This clone was observed a single time. The rearrangement uses TRBV28 and TRBJ2-1; 7 nucleotides align to TRBD2. With 7 bases clipped from V and 4 bases from J, the junction kept 19 bases outside the gene matches. There are 18 residues in the CDR3. CDR1 and CDR2 (germline): MDHEN, SYDVKM. The CDR3 sequence is CASTSLGGSGDQYNEQFF. The DNA of the CDR3 is TGTGCCAGCACCTCACTCGGAGGGAGCGGGGATCAATACAATGAGCAGTTCTTC.

The chain links TRBV27 to TRBJ2-7; D is unclear. The CDR3 loop spans 14 amino acids. From germline, CDR1 is MNHEY and CDR2 SMNVEV (reference sequence). Trimming took 1 base from V and 6 from J, leaving 13 bases between them. CDR3 in DNA: TGTGCCAGCAGTTTATTCCTCGCTTACTCCGAGCAGTACTTC. Residues: CASSLFLAYSEQYF.

The chain uses TRBV27 and TRBJ2-7, with 10 positions matching TRBD2. The CDR3 covers 16 residues. Unmatched junction bases numbered 7, after V lost 2 bases and J lost 3 bases. Germline V gene data show CDR1 as MNHEY and CDR2 as SMNVEV (reference sequence). The CDR3 DNA reads TGTGCCAGCAGTTTAGCCTCCGGGACTAGCGTCTACGAGCAGTACTTC. This gives the protein CASSLASGTSVYEQYF.

V and J are TRBV10-2 and TRBJ2-3, with D possibly matching TRBD2 (6 bases). CDR1 is WSHSY and CDR2 is SAAADI in the germline V gene. V was trimmed by 10 bases and J by 2 bases, leaving 19 bases between them. This CDR3 spans 15 amino acids. CDR3 sequence: CATVFAGSFTDTQYF. The CDR3, as DNA: TGCGCCACCGTTTTCGCGGGGTCTTTCACAGATACGCAGTATTTT.

As concerns this clone: Additional DNA sequences in this sample encode the identical CDR3. This sequence joins TRBV28 and TRBJ2-7; D is unresolved. This CDR3 contains 11 residues. Deletions cut 3 bases from V and 5 bases from J, with 5 bases between. CDR1 and CDR2 (germline): MDHEN, SYDVKM. The CDR3 DNA is TGTGCCAGCAGTTTTATCCACGAGCAGTACTTC. Translation: CASSFIHEQYF.